These 8 T cell receptor beta chains came from one sample sequenced in a study of identical twins. TCRdb called the 5' RACE reads again in MiXCR, with one record for every CDR3 protein. The sample includes some 790,000 distinct CDR3 sequences, 18% seen only once; the top ten take about 12%. These data were also filed under a second study, of T cells expressing NK-cell markers.

Sequencing was performed on PBMCs. All receptors come from a woman in her late teens or twenties in good health.

Of note for this clonotype: One end of the junction varies from germline; a read error may be responsible. This chain connects TRBV25-1 to TRBJ1-2; D remains ambiguous. CDR1 is MGHDK and CDR2 is SYGVNS in the germline V gene. The CDR3 extends over 13 amino acids. The CDR3 sequence: CASSEVISRPTAF. CDR3 in DNA: TGTGCCAGCAGTGAGGTAATTAGCCGGCCTACGGCCTTC.

This clonotype appeared a few times. The rearrangement joins TRBV5-1 to TRBJ2-3, with TRBD2 matching 10 bases. Germline CDR1 is SGHRS and CDR2 is YFSETQ. J gave up 1 base and V 1 base, and 6 bases lay outside the gene matches. This CDR3 spans 17 amino acids. CDR3 protein: CASSLPSGGAGTDTQYF. DNA for the CDR3: TGCGCCAGCAGCTTGCCAAGCGGGGGGGCAGGCACAGATACGCAGTATTTT.

The V call is TRBV10-3, the J call TRBJ1-5; the D gene is possibly TRBD1 (5 bases). V was clipped by 10 bases and J by 6 bases, with 13 bases between them. The CDR3 covers 12 residues. Germline loops: CDR1 ENHRY, CDR2 SYGVKD. CDR3 loop: CATRAGGQPQHF. CDR3 in DNA: TGTGCCACCCGGGCTGGGGGTCAGCCCCAGCATTTT.

This clonotype occurred a few times. The chain recombines TRBV5-4 with TRBJ2-1; D possibly corresponds to TRBD1 (6 bases). Between the trimmed V and J ends, which lost 4 bases and 5 bases, there was a span of 13 bases. In germline, CDR1 is SGHNT, CDR2 YYREEE (reference sequence). The CDR3 is made up of 14 amino acids. Written as DNA, the CDR3 is TGTGCCAGCAGCCTAGGACAGTGGAACAATGAGCAGTTCTTC. Residues: CASSLGQWNNEQFF.

This clonotype has only a few counts. The chain carries TRBV20-1 and TRBJ2-1, with D tentatively TRBD2 (6 bases). CDR1 and CDR2 (germline): DFQATT, SNEGSKA (reference sequence). This CDR3 has 13 amino acids. V shed 6 bases and J shed 4 bases, with 13 bases lying between them. The CDR3, as DNA: TGCAGTGCCGAGGAGGGCAATTACAATGAGCAGTTCTTC. Translating gives CSAEEGNYNEQFF.

This clonotype was seen only a few times. The chain couples TRBV20-1 to TRBJ2-1; 8 bases are a match to TRBD2. Unmatched junction bases numbered 6, after V lost 1 base and J lost 4 bases. Germline V CDR1 and CDR2: DFQATT, SNEGSKA (reference sequence). The CDR3 runs to 15 residues. CDR3 amino acids: CSARGESGGYNEQFF. CDR3 sequence (DNA): TGCAGTGCTAGAGGAGAAAGCGGGGGTTACAATGAGCAGTTCTTC.

The V and J genes are TRBV6-5 and TRBJ1-2, with D maybe TRBD1 (6 bases). This CDR3 has 11 amino acids. The germline gives CDR1 MNHEY, CDR2 SVGAGI. Trimming left V 8 bases short and J 7 bases short, with 11 bases between. CDR3 region: CASEQGGGYTF. The CDR3 region has the DNA TGTGCCAGCGAACAGGGTGGTGGCTACACCTTC.

The J gene is TRBJ2-5, the V gene TRBV20-1; no firm D call. The CDR3 runs 14 residues. V was pared by 3 bases and J by 3 bases, with 14 bases between. Germline CDR1 is DFQATT and CDR2 is SNEGSKA (reference sequence). The CDR3 coding sequence is TGCAGTGCTAGCCGTGAAGGACCAAAAGAGACCCAGTACTTC. Encoded protein: CSASREGPKETQYF.